The next 17 T cell receptor beta chains were all read from a single sample in a study of cytomegalovirus exposure and HLA in healthy donors. Use of 60 Vbeta and 13 Jbeta primers characterized the PCR. Sequencing used immunoSEQ multiplex PCR; TCRdb keeps in-frame clones, though not all of them. This table has about 160,000 clones, 68% appearing once. Sequenced material: PBMCs. The receptor source for this set is a woman aged 40 to 50 in good health and CMV-seropositive.

The chain uses TRBV6-4 and TRBJ1-1; maybe TRBD1 (6 bases). Deletions cut 6 bases from V and 4 bases from J, with 18 bases between. CDR3 length: 15 amino acids. CDR1 MRHNA and CDR2 SNTAGT come from the germline V gene. CDR3 region: CASSASGGEGTEAFF. For the CDR3, the DNA is TGTGCCAGCAGCGCCTCGGGGGGCGAGGGCACTGAAGCTTTCTTT.

The rearrangement links TRBV21-1 to TRBJ1-5; the table's D call TRBD1 went unverified against the DNA. TRBV21-1 is recorded as a pseudogene. The CDR3 is 17 amino acids. CDR3 in DNA: TGTGCCAGCAGCAAGTGGGGCCCGACAAGGGCTGGGCAGCCCCAGCATTTT. Translation: CASSKWGPTRAGQPQHF.

CDR3 residues: CASTMTGRNTGELFF. The CDR3 nucleotides read TGTGCCAGCACCATGACAGGGAGAAACACCGGGGAGCTGTTTTTT. V gene TRBV6-1 combines with J gene TRBJ2-2; 7 positions match TRBD1. Looked up from germline, CDR1 is MNHNS and CDR2 is SASEGT. This CDR3 is 15 amino acids long. The V gene end was trimmed by 7 bases and the J gene end by 2 bases; junction bases not matched to a gene: 7.

This chain links TRBV6-6 with TRBJ2-2, with 9 bases matching TRBD1. The CDR3 totals 16 residues. Trimming took 2 bases from V and 5 from J; bases not matched to a gene: 6. Germline values: CDR1 MNHNY, CDR2 SVGAGI (reference sequence). CDR3 in DNA: TGTGCCAGCAGTTACCCCGGGACAGGGATAACCGGGGAGCTGTTTTTT. Amino acid sequence: CASSYPGTGITGELFF.

As concerns this clone: This may come from a read error, since a much larger clone is one base off. This rearrangement joins TRBV7-3 to TRBJ1-1, with D possibly TRBD1 on 5 matching bases. V dropped 5 bases and J dropped 0 bases, with 7 bases sitting between them. This CDR3 is built from 13 residues. The germline gives CDR1 SGHTA, CDR2 FQGTGA. In DNA, the CDR3 is TGTGCCAGCAGCCAGACAGTGAACACTGAAGCTTTCTTT. Translation gives CASSQTVNTEAFF.

The V and J genes are TRBV6-4 and TRBJ2-1, with TRBD2 as a possible D gene (6 bases). CDR3 length equals 15 residues. V dropped 6 bases and J dropped 9 bases, with 21 bases sitting between them. Per the germline V gene, CDR1 is MRHNA and CDR2 is SNTAGT. The CDR3 sequence is CASRLGDSDSFEQFF. The CDR3 DNA sequence: TGTGCCAGCAGACTCGGGGACTCGGATAGTTTTGAGCAGTTCTTC.

This clone was observed a handful of times. The genes are TRBV7-2 and TRBJ2-2, with D tentatively TRBD2 (7 bases). V lost 1 base to trimming and J lost 6 bases, with 12 bases between them. Germline loops: CDR1 SGHTA, CDR2 FQGNSA. CDR3 length: 15 residues. As DNA, the CDR3 is TGTGCCAGCAGCTTAGTGTCGGGGGGCGCCGGGGAGCTGTTTTTT. Protein: CASSLVSGGAGELFF. Complete variable domain (other parts from reference TRBV7-2 and TRBJ2-2): GAGVSQSPSNKVTEKGKDVELRCDPISGHTALYWYRQSLGQGLEFLIYFQGNSAPDKSGLPSDRFSAERTGGSVSTLTIQRTQQEDSAVYLCASSLVSGGAGELFFGEGSRLTVL.

Remarks on this clone: The same CDR3 can be traced to other DNA sequences in this sample. V gene TRBV19 combines with J gene TRBJ1-5, with D unclear. This CDR3 contains 14 residues. V shed 3 bases and J shed 3 bases, with 9 bases lying between them. The germline gives CDR1 LNHDA, CDR2 SQIVND (reference sequence). This CDR3 reads CASSIPGSNQPQHF. CDR3 DNA: TGTGCCAGTAGTATCCCAGGTTCCAATCAGCCCCAGCATTTT.

This chain links TRBV11-1 with TRBJ1-1; tentative D call: TRBD1 (6 bases). Between the trimmed V and J ends, which lost 5 bases and 1 base, there was a span of 14 bases. The CDR3 length is 15 residues. In germline, CDR1 is SGHAT, CDR2 FQDESV (reference sequence). CDR3 residues: CASSILQGRNTEAFF. The CDR3 DNA reads as TGTGCCAGCAGCATCCTACAGGGTCGGAACACTGAAGCTTTCTTT.

V and J are TRBV2 and TRBJ2-6, with D uncertain. Germline V gene lookup returns CDR1 SNHLY and CDR2 FYNNEI. The CDR3 runs 17 residues. With 1 base removed from V and 0 bases from J, the gap between germline ends came to 10 bases. The CDR3 loop reads CASSEELIGSGANVLTF. The CDR3 DNA is TGTGCCAGCAGTGAAGAACTAATCGGCTCTGGGGCCAACGTCCTGACTTTC.

This clone showed up just a few times. The chain joins TRBV14 to TRBJ1-1; no clear D gene. Per the germline V gene, CDR1 is SGHDN and CDR2 is FVKESK. Trimming removed 1 base at V and 5 bases at J, with 8 bases between. The CDR3 runs to 13 residues. The CDR3 DNA is TGTGCCAGCAGCCAAGTCCCAGAAACTGAAGCTTTCTTT. This sequence encodes CASSQVPETEAFF.

Concerning this clone: At the DNA level, this CDR3 is encoded by other sequences in the same sample as well. The chain is built from TRBV4-2 and TRBJ2-2; a possible D gene is TRBD1 (5 bases). V was clipped by 0 bases and J by 1 base, with 9 bases between them. This CDR3 has 16 amino acids. CDR1 is LGHNA, CDR2 YNFKEQ, per germline. The CDR3 DNA reads TGTGCCAGCAGCCAAGATGGGCAGGGGAACACCGGGGAGCTGTTTTTT. The encoded protein is CASSQDGQGNTGELFF.

With respect to this clone: This sample includes further DNA sequences coding for the same CDR3. V and J are TRBV7-2 and TRBJ2-7, with 9 bases fitting TRBD2. The trim removed 5 bases at V and 4 bases at J, leaving 9 bases unmatched. The CDR3 runs 15 residues. Germline V gene data show CDR1 as SGHTA and CDR2 as FQGNSA. This CDR3 reads CASSLGSGGLYEQYF. CDR3 sequence (DNA): TGTGCCAGCAGCCTGGGCAGCGGGGGGTTGTACGAGCAGTACTTC.

This chain links TRBV11-3 with TRBJ2-3, with 11 bases aligning to TRBD2. The V and J ends lost 4 bases and 0 bases, in that order; junction bases with no gene match: 3. The CDR3 runs to 16 residues. Germline CDR1 reads SGHNT; CDR2 reads YENEEA. The CDR3 reads CASSSRLAGSTDTQYF. CDR3 in DNA: TGTGCCAGCAGCTCCCGACTAGCGGGGAGCACAGATACGCAGTATTTT.

This clone was seen more than once but under ten times. The rearrangement uses TRBV6-6 and TRBJ2-7; 9 bases agree with TRBD1. The CDR3 totals 14 residues. Germline assignment: CDR1 MNHNY and CDR2 SVGAGI (reference sequence). V lost 6 bases, J lost 6 bases, and 9 bases stayed unmatched. CDR3: CASSPDRGRGEQYF. In nucleotides, the CDR3 is TGTGCCAGCAGCCCGGACAGGGGTCGGGGCGAGCAGTACTTC.

The chain links TRBV2 to TRBJ2-7, with TRBD2 matching over 9 bases. The V segment lost 7 bases and the J segment 6 bases; nucleotides outside the gene matches: 7. CDR3 length equals 13 residues. Germline CDR1 SNHLY, CDR2 FYNNEI. This chain's CDR3 is CASNAGGWGEQYF. DNA of the CDR3: TGTGCCAGCAACGCGGGAGGGTGGGGCGAGCAGTACTTC.

This clone was seen once. The CDR3 is CASSLELAIHTQYF. As DNA, the CDR3 is TGTGCCAGCAGCTTAGAACTAGCGATCCATACGCAGTATTTT. V and J are TRBV7-2 and TRBJ2-3; 7 positions agree with TRBD2. V lost 1 base, J lost 7 bases, and 5 bases stayed unmatched. The germline V gene has CDR1 SGHTA and CDR2 FQGNSA. The CDR3 is 14 residues long.